The T cell receptor (beta chain) under discussion was sequenced for a study of cytomegalovirus exposure and HLA in healthy donors. Study information: Unique TCRs from HLA-typed donors, approximately 80 million of them, were held in an early data release. Findings and limits, study-wide: The sole available immune exposure information was CMV serostatus. Within an earlier analysis, most TCR beta V segments proved productive either about 87% or about 30% of the time. Most TCRs appeared rarely, but some public TCRs recurred in many donors.

As for this clone: Its target is not known.

The CDR3 totals 13 residues. The ends were cut back, 7 bases at V and 0 bases at J, with 9 bases in the middle. CDR1 LNHDA and CDR2 SQIVND come from the germline V gene (reference sequence). Researchers ran the PCR with 60 Vbeta and 13 Jbeta primers. Libraries were prepared by immunoSEQ multiplex PCR; TCRdb keeps only in-frame clonotypes and omits some of them. In the table there are over 90,000 clones, about 81% of which are singletons. Sequencing was done on a sample of PBMCs. The sequence was collected from a man aged 40-49 years in good health and CMV-seropositive. This chain links TRBV19 with TRBJ1-1; D may be TRBD1 (5 bases). The CDR3 protein is CASKLTVNTEAFF. The CDR3, as DNA: TGTGCCAGTAAACTGACAGTGAACACTGAAGCTTTCTTT.